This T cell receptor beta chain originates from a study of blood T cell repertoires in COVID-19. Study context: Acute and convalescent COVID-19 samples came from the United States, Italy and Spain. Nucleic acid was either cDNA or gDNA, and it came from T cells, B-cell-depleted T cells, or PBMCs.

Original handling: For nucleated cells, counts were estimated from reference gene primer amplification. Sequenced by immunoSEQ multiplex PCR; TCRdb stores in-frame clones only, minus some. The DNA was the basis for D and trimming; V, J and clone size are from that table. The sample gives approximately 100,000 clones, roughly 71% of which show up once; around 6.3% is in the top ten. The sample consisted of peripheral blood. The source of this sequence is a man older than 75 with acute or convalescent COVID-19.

CDR3 loop: CASTADVAGTGELFF. DNA for the CDR3: TGTGCCAGCACCGCAGACGTGGCGGGCACCGGGGAGCTGTTTTTT. The chain links TRBV6-5 to TRBJ2-2; perhaps TRBD2 as D (5 bases). The V gene's germline CDR1 is MNHEY and CDR2 SVGAGI. Trimming took 7 bases from V and 4 from J, leaving 16 bases between them. The CDR3 consists of 15 residues.